The rows below give T cell receptor beta chains drawn from one sample of a study of T cell responses to AZD1222 COVID-19 vaccine. The table came from immunoSEQ multiplex PCR; TCRdb's copy has only in-frame clones and leaves some out. The data show some 160,000 clones, 70% to 90% seen once. This specimen was peripheral blood, taken 28 days after the second AZD1222 dose. All receptors come from an adult who received the AZD1222 COVID-19 vaccine. Each CDR3 is given with its conserved first and last residue. Each record gives: V gene, D gene, clone size, J gene, CDR3 DNA, CDR3 protein. The D gene is left open where the match is weak. The size entry is marked missing in some rows and otherwise reads once, few, many or a size class.

>TRBV2|NA|NA|TRBJ1-4
TGTGCCAGCAGTGAATTAGGGCAAACCAATGAAAAACTGTTTTTT
CASSELGQTNEKLFF
>TRBV7-6|TRBD1|NA|TRBJ1-6
TGTGCCAGCAGCGGAGACAGGGGGCATAATTCACCCCTCCACTTT
CASSGDRGHNSPLHF
>TRBV12-5|NA|once|TRBJ2-7
TGTGCTAGTGGTTTCAGGGGCGCCTACGAGCAGTACTTC
CASGFRGAYEQYF
>TRBV11-2|NA|once|TRBJ2-1
TGTGCCAGCAGCCTCGACTTAAGCTCCTACAATGAGCAGTTCTTC
CASSLDLSSYNEQFF
>TRBV3-1/TRBV3-2|NA|few|TRBJ1-2
TGTGCCAGCAGCCAAGATTCCTATGGCTACACCTTC
CASSQDSYGYTF
>TRBV4-2|NA|once|TRBJ2-2
TGTGCCAGCAGCCAAGAAAGGTCCAGCCGCACCGGGGAGCTGTTTTTT
CASSQERSSRTGELFF
>TRBV4-2|TRBD1|once|TRBJ1-2
TGTGCCAGCAGCCAATTGGGGACAGGGGGCATTTCTGGCTACACCTTC
CASSQLGTGGISGYTF
>TRBV11-2|NA|NA|TRBJ1-5
TGTGCCAGCAGCTTGCTTAGCAATCAGCCCCAGCATTTT
CASSLLSNQPQHF
>TRBV5-5|TRBD1|NA|TRBJ1-1
TGTGCCAGCAGCTTGGTAGGGGGGACAGGTGAAGCTTTCTTT
CASSLVGGTGEAFF
>TRBV7-8|NA|NA|TRBJ1-6
TGTGCCAGCAGCTTAGAAGGGGCGTTTTCACCCCTCCACTTT
CASSLEGAFSPLHF
>TRBV6-2/TRBV6-3|NA|NA|TRBJ2-7
TGTGCCAGCAGTTACGGTCATAACTACGAGCAGTACTTC
CASSYGHNYEQYF
>TRBV3-1/TRBV3-2|TRBD2|NA|TRBJ2-3
TGTGCCAGCAGTCTAGCGGTCTCAGATACGCAGTATTTT
CASSLAVSDTQYF
>TRBV18|NA|once|TRBJ2-7
TGTGCCAGCTCACCACGAGAGGGCCCCGAGCAGTACTTC
CASSPREGPEQYF
>TRBV6-1|NA|NA|TRBJ1-6
TGTGCCAGCAGTGAATTGGTGACAGCCAATTCACCCCTCCACTTT
CASSELVTANSPLHF
>TRBV3-1/TRBV3-2|TRBD1|NA|TRBJ2-5
TGTGCCAGCAGCCAAGGGTCAGGGGGAAACTACCAAGAGACCCAGTACTTC
CASSQGSGGNYQETQYF
>TRBV19|NA|NA|TRBJ1-5
TGTGCCAGTAGTCGGGTTCTGGGGAGCAATCAGCCCCAGCATTTT
CASSRVLGSNQPQHF
>TRBV2|TRBD1|NA|TRBJ1-2
TGTGCCAGCAGTGGAGGGAGAGGGGGCGTCTATGGCTACACCTTC
CASSGGRGGVYGYTF
>TRBV6-5|NA|NA|TRBJ2-5
TGTGCCAGCAGTTACAACCCCAGGGGCCAAGAGACCCAGTACTTC
CASSYNPRGQETQYF
>TRBV6-5|TRBD2|once|TRBJ2-1
TGTGCCAGCAGTTTAGGGACTAGCACCTACAATGAGCAGTTCTTC
CASSLGTSTYNEQFF
>TRBV2|NA|NA|TRBJ2-5
TGTGCCAGCAGTGGGGGCGTTTGGGCCCAAGAGGGGATTCCGCAAGAGACCCAGTACTTC
CASSGGVWAQEGIPQETQYF
>TRBV7-9|TRBD2|NA|TRBJ2-1
TGTGCCAGCAGCGTTAGCGGGGGGGCCCGGAATGAGCAGTTCTTC
CASSVSGGARNEQFF
>TRBV21-1|NA|NA|TRBJ1-5
TGTGCCAGCAGCAAAAGATCGGGGTTGTACTATCAGCCCCAGCATTTT
CASSKRSGLYYQPQHF
>TRBV5-5|TRBD1|NA|TRBJ1-2
TGTGCCAGCAGCTTGCGGGACAGGGTTCCCTATGGCTACACCTTC
CASSLRDRVPYGYTF
>TRBV6-5|NA|NA|TRBJ1-4
TGTGCCAGCAGTTACGCGGGGGCAACTAATGAAAAACTGTTTTTT
CASSYAGATNEKLFF
>TRBV7-2|NA|NA|TRBJ1-2
TGTGCCAGCAGCTTCGACAGAGACGCCTATGGCTACACCTTC
CASSFDRDAYGYTF
>TRBV19|TRBD2|NA|TRBJ2-3
TGTGCCAGTGGAGGAGGACTAGAGGTAGATACGCAGTATTTT
CASGGGLEVDTQYF
>TRBV19|NA|NA|TRBJ1-2
TGTGCCAGTAGCCCGCCACGCTCTTCCCCCGGGGCCGGGTTCGGCTACACCTTC
CASSPPRSSPGAGFGYTF
>TRBV7-2|TRBD2|NA|TRBJ2-7
TGTGCCAGCAGTTGGACTAGCGGTTCCTACGAGCAGTACTTC
CASSWTSGSYEQYF
>TRBV7-8|TRBD2|NA|TRBJ2-7
TGTGCCAGCAGCTTCTCCGGGGGGTCCCTCTACGAGCAGTACTTC
CASSFSGGSLYEQYF
>TRBV3-1/TRBV3-2|NA|NA|TRBJ2-3
TGTGCCAGCAGCCAAGAAGGACTTCGGGGGCCAGATACGCAGTATTTT
CASSQEGLRGPDTQYF
>TRBV6-6|NA|NA|TRBJ2-1
TGTGCCAGCAGCCCCTCCGGGGGGCAGTACAATGAGCAGTTCTTC
CASSPSGGQYNEQFF
>TRBV4-1|NA|once|TRBJ2-3
TGCGCCAGCAGCCAAGCCGGCAGGGAAGTTGGCACAGATACGCAGTATTTT
CASSQAGREVGTDTQYF
>TRBV5-1|TRBD1|once|TRBJ2-2
TGCGCCAGCAGCCCTGGACAGGGGCTAACCGGGGAGCTGTTTTTT
CASSPGQGLTGELFF
>TRBV14|NA|NA|TRBJ2-7
TGTGCCAGCAGCCAAGGACCGGCGGGACCGACCTACGAGCAGTACTTC
CASSQGPAGPTYEQYF
>TRBV4-3|NA|NA|TRBJ1-1
TGCGCCAGCAGCCAAGTACAGCTGAACACTGAAGCTTTCTTT
CASSQVQLNTEAFF
>TRBV14|TRBD1|NA|TRBJ1-1
TGTGCCAGCAGCCGGATAGGGGGCTGGACTGAAGCTTTCTTT
CASSRIGGWTEAFF
>TRBV6-5|NA|NA|TRBJ1-1
TGTGCCAGCCGAAATACGGTGAACACTGAAGCTTTCTTT
CASRNTVNTEAFF
>TRBV10-1|NA|NA|TRBJ1-1
TGCGCCAGCAGTGAGTCGGGAGGGACTGTTGAAGCTTTCTTT
CASSESGGTVEAFF
>TRBV7-8|TRBD2|NA|TRBJ2-1
TGTGCCAGCAGCCCGACTAGCGGGGGTGGATTCTTC
CASSPTSGGGFF
>TRBV12-3/TRBV12-4|TRBD1|NA|TRBJ1-2
TGTGCCAGCAGGCTACAGGGGTCCGGGGGCTACACCTTC
CASRLQGSGGYTF
>TRBV5-4|NA|NA|TRBJ1-2
TGTGCCAGCAGTGAGGGTCCAAACTATGGCTACACCTTC
CASSEGPNYGYTF
>TRBV19|NA|NA|TRBJ1-2
TGTGCCAGTAGTATTTCACAGCCAAAGAACTATGGCTACACCTTC
CASSISQPKNYGYTF
>TRBV30|TRBD1|NA|TRBJ1-2
TGTGCCTGGGATTCCACAGGGGGCGCGAACTATGGCTACACCTTC
CAWDSTGGANYGYTF
>TRBV5-4|NA|NA|TRBJ1-2
TGTGCCAGCAGCTTACAGGTGGATCACGGCTACACCTTC
CASSLQVDHGYTF
>TRBV9|TRBD1|few|TRBJ1-2
TGTGCCAGCAGCGAGGGGGGACAGGGGCTTTGGTATGGCTACACCTTC
CASSEGGQGLWYGYTF
>TRBV7-9|NA|NA|TRBJ1-4
TGTGCCAGCAGCTCCCACAGGGAGAGATTTGAAAAACTGTTTTTT
CASSSHRERFEKLFF
>TRBV12-3/TRBV12-4|TRBD1|NA|TRBJ1-1
TGTGCCAGCAGTTTCTTAAGACAGGGGGAAGCTTTCTTT
CASSFLRQGEAFF
>TRBV2|NA|NA|TRBJ1-2
TGTGCCAGCAGTCCGGACAGCAACTATGGCTACACCTTC
CASSPDSNYGYTF
>TRBV30|NA|NA|TRBJ1-2
TGTGCCTGGATCGCAAATCTCGGCCGGAGGGTTAACTATGGCTACACCTTC
CAWIANLGRRVNYGYTF
>TRBV18|TRBD2|NA|TRBJ2-1
TGTGCCAGCTCACCACGCACTAGCGGGGGCCACACTTACAATGAGCAGTTCTTC
CASSPRTSGGHTYNEQFF
>TRBV12-5|NA|NA|TRBJ1-1
TGTGCTAGTTCACCTCTCATGAACACTGAAGCTTTCTTT
CASSPLMNTEAFF
>TRBV2|NA|once|TRBJ2-7
TGTGCCAGCAGTTCGTCCCGGGACCTCGTGGCCTTC
CASSSSRDLVAF
>TRBV9|TRBD2|NA|TRBJ2-1
TGTGCCAGCAGCGTAGGACTAGCCCCCGAGGGGCAGTTCTTC
CASSVGLAPEGQFF
>TRBV18|NA|NA|TRBJ1-4
TGTGCCAGCTCACCGGCAGCGGTCCGGCCTAATGAAAAACTGTTTTTT
CASSPAAVRPNEKLFF
>TRBV5-1|NA|NA|TRBJ2-3
TGCGCCAGCAGCCCTGTCAGTTTAGCGCTCTCGAGCGTGGATACGCAGTATTTT
CASSPVSLALSSVDTQYF
>TRBV4-3|TRBD1|NA|TRBJ2-4
TGCGCCAGCAGCCAAGAAGGGACAGGGTATAGCAAAAACATTCAGTACTTC
CASSQEGTGYSKNIQYF
>TRBV2|NA|NA|TRBJ1-2
TGTGCCAGCAACGTTAAGCCGAACTATGGCTACACCTTC
CASNVKPNYGYTF
>TRBV9|NA|few|TRBJ1-6
TGTGCCAGCAGCGTACACCCCGATCTGGGCATAAATAATTCACCCCTCCACTTT
CASSVHPDLGINNSPLHF
>TRBV11-2|NA|once|TRBJ2-4
TGTGCCAGCAGCCGACAACTAGGGGGGGCCAAAAACATTCAGTACTTC
CASSRQLGGAKNIQYF
>TRBV10-3|TRBD1|NA|TRBJ2-2
TGTGCCATCAGTGACGGACAGGGAAGGACTGCCGGGGAGCTGTTTTTT
CAISDGQGRTAGELFF